This T cell receptor (beta chain) was sequenced in a study of glioma-infiltrating T cells after dendritic cell vaccination. Time point noted: after dendritic cell vaccination, including at tumor progression/relapse. PBMC were collected before vaccination, two weeks after the third vaccination, and at progression. This CDR3 spans 14 amino acids. Deletions cut 7 bases from V and 1 base from J, with 12 bases between. Germline values: CDR1 WSHSY, CDR2 SAAADI. Profiling relied on immunoSEQ multiplex PCR, and the TCRdb table lists in-frame clones only, not all of them. Of just under 100,000 clones in the sample, 80% were seen once.

The chain is built from TRBV10-2 and TRBJ2-3; maybe TRBD1 (5 bases). Sequences were derived from blood, sampled after dendritic cell vaccination. The receptor was derived from a human donor with glioblastoma. CDR3 region: CASKMETGTDTQYF. The CDR3 DNA follows: TGCGCCAGCAAGATGGAGACAGGCACAGATACGCAGTATTTT.